The 6 T cell receptor beta chains presented below share a single source sample, sequenced in a study of PD-L1 blockade in urothelial cancer. The time point is: pretreatment peripheral blood. TCRdb's copy holds only in-frame clones and misses some; the assay was immunoSEQ multiplex PCR. The sample holds about 95,000 clones, around 90% seen once. The source material was PBMCs, sampled around atezolizumab (anti-PD-L1) treatment. These receptors came from a man aged 55 to 69 with urothelial cancer.

The CDR3 DNA reads as TGTGCCAGCAGCCAAGAGTCCTTGGGACTCCAGGGCGGTGGCTACACCTTC. This translates into CASSQESLGLQGGGYTF. The chain has TRBV4-2 and TRBJ1-2, with D perhaps TRBD1 (5 bases). The CDR3 consists of 17 residues. Germline CDR1 LGHNA, CDR2 YNFKEQ. V was cut by 0 bases and J by 7 bases, with 21 bases left in between.

The J gene is TRBJ2-2, the V gene TRBV2; 8 bases are a match to TRBD1. In germline, CDR1 is SNHLY, CDR2 FYNNEI. The CDR3 covers 14 residues. The V and J ends lost 4 bases and 9 bases, in that order; junction bases with no gene match: 7. The CDR3 protein is CASSGQGNGRELFF. The CDR3 DNA reads TGTGCCAGCAGTGGACAGGGGAATGGCCGGGAGCTGTTTTTT.

The rearrangement joins TRBV19 to TRBJ1-2, with 10 bases identical to TRBD1. Germline trimming cut 5 bases from V and 3 bases from J; bases unmatched to any gene: 6. The CDR3 spans 15 residues. The germline V gene encodes CDR1 LNHDA and CDR2 SQIVND (reference sequence). The CDR3 loop is CASSFRTGGDYGYTF. CDR3 nucleotide sequence: TGTGCCAGTAGTTTTAGGACAGGGGGTGACTATGGCTACACCTTC.

The chain is built from TRBV28 and TRBJ2-3; 7 nucleotides match TRBD2. This CDR3 is built from 12 residues. Trimming took 8 bases from V and 6 from J; bases not matched to a gene: 5. The germline V gene has CDR1 MDHEN and CDR2 SYDVKM. CDR3 sequence reads: CASEGRVDTQYF. The CDR3 DNA reads TGTGCCAGCGAGGGGAGGGTGGATACGCAGTATTTT.

The rearrangement joins TRBV9 to TRBJ1-3; D possibly corresponds to TRBD1 (6 bases). CDR1 is SGDLS, CDR2 YYNGEE, per germline. V shed 3 bases and J shed 0 bases, with 10 bases lying between them. CDR3 length: 15 residues. CDR3 sequence: CASSAQGLSGNTIYF. The CDR3 DNA sequence: TGTGCCAGCAGCGCACAGGGCCTCTCTGGAAACACCATATATTTT.

Written as DNA, the CDR3 is TGTGCCAGCCCACCGGGGACAGGGAAGAATTCACCCCTCCACTTT. It codes for CASPPGTGKNSPLHF. The chain links TRBV6-4 to TRBJ1-6; 9 nucleotides match TRBD1. The germline gives CDR1 MRHNA, CDR2 SNTAGT. The V and J ends lost 8 bases and 7 bases, in that order; junction bases with no gene match: 9. This CDR3 has 15 residues.